Reported below is one T cell receptor (beta chain). No antigen is known for it. The data belong to a study of T cells in narcolepsy. Overall study results and limits: Comparing one patient's CSF and blood CD4+ clonotypes highlighted HCRT- and TRIB2-specific autoreactive clonotypes.

There are 15 residues in the CDR3. Germline CDR1 and CDR2: SGHRS and YFSETQ. The J segment lost 6 bases and the V segment lost 0 bases, leaving 6 bases of the junction unmatched. Measured with immunoSEQ multiplex PCR; TCRdb has only the in-frame clones, and not every one. Of about 20,000 clones in the sample, over 70% are singletons; the top ten hold 4.2%. The sequence was collected from a human donor in good health. The chain combines TRBV5-1 with TRBJ2-3; 8 bases map to TRBD1. Sequenced material: memory (CD45RA-) CD4+ T cells from blood. The CDR3 sequence: CASSLEQGVRDTQYF. CDR3 coding DNA: TGCGCCAGCAGCTTGGAACAGGGGGTCAGGGATACGCAGTATTTT. The whole variable domain, remainder taken from reference TRBV5-1 and TRBJ2-3, is KAGVTQTPRYLIKTRGQQVTLSCSPISGHRSVSWYQQTPGQGLQFLFEYFSETQRNKGNFPGRFSGRQFSNSRSEMNVSTLELGDSALYLCASSLEQGVRDTQYFGPGTRLTVL.